This entry lists 18 T cell receptor beta chains sequenced from one sample in a study of cytomegalovirus exposure and HLA in healthy donors. Libraries were prepared by immunoSEQ multiplex PCR; TCRdb keeps only in-frame clonotypes and omits some of them. The sample lists some 170,000 clones, around 81% occurring once. Material: PBMCs. These receptors originate from a man under 40 in good health and CMV-seropositive.

This clone came up a few times. The genes are TRBV9 and TRBJ2-1; 9 positions agree with TRBD1. The CDR3 covers 17 residues. The germline CDR1 and CDR2 sequences are SGDLS and YYNGEE. The V segment lost 4 bases and the J segment 4 bases; nucleotides outside the gene matches: 12. The CDR3 nucleotides are TGTGCCAGCAGCCCGCCCCGACAGGGGGAAACTTACAATGAGCAGTTCTTC. Its protein is CASSPPRQGETYNEQFF.

A single count supports this clone. The chain uses TRBV7-3 and TRBJ2-1; TRBD2 aligns across 11 bases. V shed 5 bases and J 8 bases; nucleotides not matched to a gene: 11. In germline, CDR1 is SGHTA, CDR2 FQGTGA. The CDR3 has 16 residues. CDR3 region: CASSLRLAGTSDEQFF. The CDR3 region has the DNA TGTGCCAGCAGCCTCAGACTAGCGGGGACCTCGGATGAGCAGTTCTTC.

The chain links TRBV29-1 to TRBJ1-4; tentative D call: TRBD1 (5 bases). V was trimmed by 0 bases and J by 10 bases, leaving 9 bases between them. This CDR3 is built from 12 residues. In germline, CDR1 is SQVTM, CDR2 ANQGSEA. CDR3 in DNA: TGCAGCGTTGAAGAGGGGGGTGGAAAACTGTTTTTT. Protein: CSVEEGGGKLFF.

The CDR3 protein is CATQRGYNEQFF. The CDR3 DNA follows: TGTGCCACCCAGCGGGGGTACAATGAGCAGTTCTTC. The chain is built from TRBV19 and TRBJ2-1; TRBD2 matches at 8 bases. This CDR3 is 12 amino acids long. Per the germline V gene, CDR1 is LNHDA and CDR2 is SQIVND (reference sequence). With 10 bases clipped from V and 4 bases from J, the junction kept 3 bases outside the gene matches.

V gene TRBV6-5 combines with J gene TRBJ2-7, with D maybe TRBD2 (6 bases). The V and J ends lost 6 bases and 3 bases respectively, with 12 bases between them. From germline, CDR1 is MNHEY and CDR2 SVGAGI. CDR3 size: 13 residues. CDR3 amino acids: CASSYGTHYEQYF. The CDR3, as DNA: TGTGCCAGCAGCTATGGGACTCACTACGAGCAGTACTTC.

The V and J genes are TRBV7-9 and TRBJ2-7, with 8 bases identical to TRBD2. The CDR3 covers 15 residues. Trimming at V came to 5 bases and at J to 2 bases, leaving 8 bases not matched to a gene. The V gene's germline CDR1 is SEHNR and CDR2 FQNEAQ (reference sequence). The CDR3 nucleotides read TGTGCCAGCAGCATCAGCGGGGGTCTCACCTACGAGCAGTACTTC. Its protein product is CASSISGGLTYEQYF.

This chain links TRBV18 with TRBJ1-1; 7 positions match TRBD1. The germline CDR1 and CDR2 sequences are KGHSH and LQKENI. The V and J ends lost 2 bases and 4 bases, in that order; junction bases with no gene match: 4. The CDR3 is 14 amino acids. In DNA, the CDR3 is TGTGCCAGCTCACCAAGACAGGGATTCACTGAAGCTTTCTTT. Encoded protein: CASSPRQGFTEAFF.

This chain links TRBV19 with TRBJ2-4; 9 bases align to TRBD2. Trimming at V came to 5 bases and at J to 1 base, leaving 3 bases not matched to a gene. The CDR3 totals 15 residues. Germline V gives CDR1 LNHDA, CDR2 SQIVND (reference sequence). The CDR3 protein is CASSASGGAKNIQYF. CDR3 nucleotide sequence: TGTGCCAGTAGTGCGAGCGGGGGGGCCAAAAACATTCAGTACTTC.

This chain links TRBV2 with TRBJ1-2; D not certain. The CDR3 is 13 amino acids. Trimming stripped 3 bases from V and 8 bases from J, with 13 bases between. CDR1 and CDR2 from the germline V gene are SNHLY and FYNNEI. CDR3 amino acids: CASSETSIQGYTF. CDR3 bases: TGTGCCAGCAGTGAGACATCTATTCAGGGCTACACCTTC.

The chain uses TRBV4-3 and TRBJ2-7, with 9 bases identical to TRBD1. Germline CDR1 reads LGHNA; CDR2 reads YSLEER. The CDR3 sequence is 15 residues long. Germline trimming cut 0 bases from V and 5 bases from J; bases unmatched to any gene: 5. Written as DNA, the CDR3 is TGCGCCAGCAGCCAAGATGGGACAGGGCGTGACGAGCAGTACTTC. Translating it yields CASSQDGTGRDEQYF.

This clone was observed a single time. The chain carries TRBV11-2 and TRBJ2-5; D is possibly TRBD2 (7 bases). Per the germline V gene, CDR1 is SGHAT and CDR2 is FQNNGV. This CDR3 has 16 residues. Trimming shortened V by 4 bases and J by 4 bases, and 19 bases separated the two germline ends. CDR3: CASSYIPGGPPETQYF. The DNA of the CDR3 is TGTGCCAGCAGCTACATCCCCGGGGGGCCCCCAGAGACCCAGTACTTC.

The chain links TRBV30 to TRBJ2-1, with 11 bases identical to TRBD2. In germline, CDR1 is GTSNPN, CDR2 SVGIG (reference sequence). The CDR3 is 15 residues long. V shed 6 bases, J shed 8 bases, and the junction held 12 bases outside the gene matches. Written as DNA, the CDR3 is TGTGCCTGTTACACCCTAGCGGGGGGTTTAGATGAGCAGTTCTTC. It is translated as CACYTLAGGLDEQFF.

The V gene is TRBV5-1, the J gene TRBJ2-7; weak D call: TRBD1 (6 bases). Germline CDR1 is SGHRS and CDR2 is YFSETQ. This CDR3 has 15 residues. Deletions cut 0 bases from V and 5 bases from J, with 15 bases between. CDR3: CASSLVRQGFNEQYF. CDR3 nucleotides: TGCGCCAGCAGCTTGGTTCGCCAGGGGTTCAACGAGCAGTACTTC.

This chain links TRBV4-1 with TRBJ1-2; TRBD1 aligns across 9 bases. Germline CDR1 is MGHRA and CDR2 is YSYEKL. The CDR3 has 15 amino acids. With V trimmed by 4 bases and J by 4 bases, 7 bases remained unmatched. CDR3: CASSPSTGGIYGYTF. DNA for the CDR3: TGCGCCAGCAGCCCGTCGACAGGGGGTATCTATGGCTACACCTTC.

The rearrangement joins TRBV12-5 to TRBJ2-1, with 9 bases identical to TRBD1. The germline V gene has CDR1 LGHNT and CDR2 FRNRAP. Germline trimming cut 4 bases from V and 6 bases from J; bases unmatched to any gene: 7. This CDR3 spans 15 amino acids. In DNA, the CDR3 is TGTGCTAGTGGTTCACCCGGGACAGGGACCAATGAGCAGTTCTTC. As protein: CASGSPGTGTNEQFF.

This clone occurred once. The chain combines TRBV5-1 with TRBJ2-3; D is perhaps TRBD2 (6 bases). CDR3 length: 14 residues. The germline CDR1 and CDR2 sequences are SGHRS and YFSETQ. Trimming removed 4 bases at V and 0 bases at J, with 9 bases between. The DNA of the CDR3 is TGCGCCAGCAGCGAGCGGGTTAGCACAGATACGCAGTATTTT. As protein: CASSERVSTDTQYF.

This chain uses TRBV9 with TRBJ2-5; tentative D call: TRBD2 (5 bases). The germline gives CDR1 SGDLS, CDR2 YYNGEE. With 0 bases removed from V and 2 bases from J, the gap between germline ends came to 14 bases. This CDR3 is built from 16 residues. Here the CDR3 DNA reads TGTGCCAGCAGCGTAGGAGGACTCCTGAATCAAGAGACCCAGTACTTC. Amino acids: CASSVGGLLNQETQYF. Using reference TRBV9 and TRBJ2-5 for the parts outside the CDR3, the full variable domain is DSGVTQTPKHLITATGQRVTLRCSPRSGDLSVYWYQQSLDQGLQFLIQYYNGEERAKGNILERFSAQQFPDLHSELNLSSLELGDSALYFCASSVGGLLNQETQYFGPGTRLLVL.

The genes are TRBV29-1 and TRBJ2-7; no clear D. The CDR3 totals 11 residues. V gave up 3 bases and J gave up 4 bases, with 7 bases separating them. Germline V gives CDR1 SQVTM, CDR2 ANQGSEA. CDR3: CSVESEYEQYF. In DNA form, the CDR3 reads TGCAGCGTTGAGTCAGAATACGAGCAGTACTTC.